Detailed here is one T cell receptor beta chain. This clone was seen only once. Its target antigen remains unknown. Base qualities are not recorded, but no much larger clone differs from it by a single base. The CDR3 regions of human TCRbeta chains were subjected to immunosequencing. In the source study's methods: TCRs in the repertoires were compared against a reference library of SARS-CoV-2-specific TCRs that had been generated with the MIRA antigen-specificity platform. Breadth meant the fraction of unique TCRs that were SARS-CoV-2-associated, whereas depth meant the fraction of total T cells that were SARS-CoV-2-associated. Using the MIRA data, every spike-specific TCR was mapped to the spike region that the TCR reacted to and assigned to either a CD4 or a CD8 class. Log10-transformed breadth and depth values were compared by one-way ANOVA with Sidak's multiple comparisons tests. TCRdb took this table from immuneACCESS and kept in-frame rearrangements with V and J called. Such tables lack part of the clones; where checked against another copy, unresolved V genes explain under half of the gap, and the rest is unexplained. The DNA was the basis for D and trimming; V, J and clone size are from that table. The sample profile shows some 120,000 clones; around 94% of them were found once. Together, the top ten hold roughly 1.5% of the sample.

These data are taken from a study of T cell responses to AZD1222 COVID-19 vaccine listed by TCRdb under 2021. About the full investigation: TCR sequencing covered approximately 230 trial participants: 207 given two doses of AZD1222 and 26 given two doses of MenACWY control vaccine. Enrollment into the trials was organized by age into subgroups of 18-55, 56-69 and 70-plus years, and those subgroups contained roughly 140, 27 and 60 TCR-sequenced participants, respectively. Beyond this particular receptor, the publication reports: Because no samples from the day 14 peak response were available, repertoires could be characterized only after the peak T cell response. Conclusions about previously exposed vaccinees are limited, since just 6 or 7 AZD1222 recipients were seropositive for SARS-CoV-2 at baseline. Participants were mostly white British and included more females than males, and it was suggested by the authors that clonal diversity may have been underestimated. The 56-69-year group was small, and its depth increase did not reach significance, likely because of low power. Reportedly, almost half of the unique spike-specific TCRs recognized epitopes lying outside the regions that are mutated in the B.1.351 and B.1.1.7 variants. A significant rise in spike-specific TCR breadth and depth was observed after two AZD1222 doses relative to day 0 and relative to MenACWY recipients. CD4 TCRs associated with the vaccine covered the entire spike protein, and the dominant responses were in regions 160-218 and 743-854.

CDR1 is given as SGHTA and CDR2 as FQGNSA, both from the germline V gene. There are 14 amino acids in the CDR3, from cysteine to phenylalanine inclusive. The entry retains the CDR3 DNA only, 42 bases that are in frame from base 1. Trimming takes 5 bases from V and 4 bases from J, and the germline ends sit 14 bases apart. The sample's time point label, decoded: about 28 days (+/-7) after the second vaccine dose. Because spike-specific TCR depth and breadth did not differ between the two schedules, AZD1222 recipients who got a second dose at roughly 4 weeks were pooled with those who got a second dose at roughly 12 weeks. The vaccinee samples were drawn from two UK trials, COV001 and COV002, one of which was a single-blind randomized controlled phase 2/3 trial testing AZD1222 (ChAdOx1 nCoV-19) in healthy adults. Trial participant PBMC samples were collected at day 0 and day 28 after the second dose for TCRbeta chain sequencing.

This receptor was taken from an adult who received the AZD1222 COVID-19 vaccine. Rearrangement joined TRBV7-2 to TRBJ1-1; TRBD1 is a possible D gene, resting on 6 matching bases. This specimen was peripheral blood, taken 28 days after the second AZD1222 dose. DNA sequence: TGTGCCAGCAGCACCCAAGGGGGGGGCACTGAAGCTTTCTTT. Its protein product is CASSTQGGGTEAFF.